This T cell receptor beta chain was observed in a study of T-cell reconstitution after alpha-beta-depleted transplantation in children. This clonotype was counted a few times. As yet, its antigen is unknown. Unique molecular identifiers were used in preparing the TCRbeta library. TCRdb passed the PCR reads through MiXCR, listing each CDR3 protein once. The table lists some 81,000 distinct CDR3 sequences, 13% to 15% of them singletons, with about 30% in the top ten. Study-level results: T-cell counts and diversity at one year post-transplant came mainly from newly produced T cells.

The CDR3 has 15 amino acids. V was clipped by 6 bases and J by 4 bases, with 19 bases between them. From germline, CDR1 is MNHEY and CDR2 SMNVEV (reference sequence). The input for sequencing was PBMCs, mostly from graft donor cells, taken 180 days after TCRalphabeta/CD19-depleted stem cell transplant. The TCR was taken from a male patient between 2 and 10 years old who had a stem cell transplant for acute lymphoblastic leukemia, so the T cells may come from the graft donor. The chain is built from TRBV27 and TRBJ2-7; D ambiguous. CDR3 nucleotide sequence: TGTGCCAGCAGACCGACCTTTCCCTCCGCTTACGAGCAGTACTTC. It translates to CASRPTFPSAYEQYF.